This passage covers 28 T cell receptor beta chains from one sample sequenced in a study of a mutant IDH1 vaccine in newly diagnosed glioma. Antigens of these TCRs are unknown. The repertoire was sequenced with immunoSEQ multiplex PCR; TCRdb's copy has only in-frame clones and lacks some. This repertoire shows fewer than 35,000 clones, 80% to 85% found once; its top ten account for approximately 28%. Stated time point: week 47, end of study. All doses held 300 ug of mutant IDH1 20-mer peptide, with topical imiquimod. Material: PBMCs, obtained from a glioma patient whose treatment included an IDH1 peptide vaccine. All receptors come from a man between 25 and 39 years old with glioma.

The genes are TRBV29-1 and TRBJ2-1; D unresolved. The V end lost 6 bases, the J end lost 6 bases, and 15 bases lay between the germline ends. This CDR3 spans 13 amino acids. Per the germline V gene, CDR1 is SQVTM and CDR2 is ANQGSEA. CDR3 protein: CSVNPNDSNEQFF. Written as DNA, the CDR3 is TGCAGCGTCAACCCCAACGACTCCAATGAGCAGTTCTTC.

J is TRBJ2-7 and V is TRBV27; a possible D gene is TRBD2 (7 bases). Germline V CDR1 and CDR2: MNHEY, SMNVEV (reference sequence). The CDR3 length is 13 residues. Trimming stripped 2 bases from V and 3 bases from J, with 8 bases between. The CDR3 DNA reads as TGTGCCAGCAGTTTAAGGGGGGGCTACGAGCAGTACTTC. Protein product: CASSLRGGYEQYF.

The genes are TRBV25-1 and TRBJ2-1; 7 bases map to TRBD2. Germline CDR1 MGHDK, CDR2 SYGVNS. The CDR3 has 13 residues. The V segment lost 1 base and the J segment 14 bases; nucleotides outside the gene matches: 8. For the CDR3, the DNA is TGTGCCAGCAGTGAATTTGGGGGGGGAGGGGAGTTCTTC. Its protein is CASSEFGGGGEFF.

This chain links TRBV5-5 with TRBJ2-1; D gene ambiguous. V lost 2 bases, J lost 8 bases, and 17 bases lay in between. This CDR3 has 15 amino acids. Germline CDR1 SGHKS, CDR2 YYEKEE (reference sequence). The CDR3 DNA sequence: TGTGCCAGCAGCTTTGACCAGTCCCTTGGGGATGAGCAGTTCTTC. Its translation is CASSFDQSLGDEQFF.

In its sample, this clone was seen once. The rearrangement links TRBV4-1 to TRBJ2-3; 7 bases fit TRBD1. The CDR3 is made up of 14 amino acids. The V segment lost 2 bases and the J segment 3 bases; nucleotides outside the gene matches: 2. The germline V gene encodes CDR1 MGHRA and CDR2 YSYEKL. CDR3 sequence (DNA): TGCGCCAGCAGCCAACCCAGGGGGACAGATACGCAGTATTTT. Translated: CASSQPRGTDTQYF.

This clone was observed once. This chain connects TRBV5-1 to TRBJ1-4, with D perhaps matching TRBD1 (5 bases). This CDR3 has 14 amino acids. Per germline, CDR1 SGHRS and CDR2 YFSETQ. The V end lost 5 bases, the J end lost 3 bases, and 11 bases lay between the germline ends. CDR3: CASRWGPSNEKLFF. The CDR3, as DNA: TGCGCCAGCAGGTGGGGACCGTCTAATGAAAAACTGTTTTTT.

This chain uses TRBV7-5 with TRBJ2-3; the DNA was not compared with TRBD1, the D call given in the table. TRBV7-5 corresponds to a pseudogene. The CDR3 is 18 amino acids. The CDR3 here is CVRSTPPGTCSSTDTQYF. For the CDR3, the DNA is TGTGTCAGAAGCACCCCCCCCGGGACATGCTCTAGCACAGATACGCAGTATTTT.

V and J are TRBV5-6 and TRBJ1-6; D not certain. Trimming cost V 3 bases and J 10 bases, with 14 bases left between them. Germline V gene lookup returns CDR1 SGHDT and CDR2 YYEEEE. This CDR3 contains 14 residues. This CDR3 is CASSSGPGESPLHF. For the CDR3, the DNA is TGTGCCAGCAGCTCCGGCCCGGGAGAATCACCCCTCCACTTT.

The rearrangement joins TRBV30 to TRBJ1-1; 8 bases agree with TRBD1. Trimming at V came to 1 base and at J to 10 bases, leaving 11 bases not matched to a gene. The germline CDR1 and CDR2 sequences are GTSNPN and SVGIG (reference sequence). The CDR3 covers 14 residues. CDR3 sequence: CAWSEGQGSVGAFF. As DNA, the CDR3 is TGTGCCTGGAGTGAAGGACAGGGATCGGTCGGAGCTTTCTTT.

The V call is TRBV7-9, the J call TRBJ1-2, with a weak D call TRBD1 (5 bases). CDR3 size: 14 residues. The germline V and J ends were trimmed by 4 bases and 4 bases, with 13 bases remaining between them. Germline loops: CDR1 SEHNR, CDR2 FQNEAQ (reference sequence). The CDR3 protein is CASSSTGLLYGYTF. DNA of the CDR3: TGTGCCAGCAGCTCAACAGGTCTTCTCTATGGCTACACCTTC.

The chain employs TRBV7-8 and TRBJ2-7, with a possible D match to TRBD2 (6 bases). Per germline, CDR1 SGHVS and CDR2 FQNEAQ. CDR3 length: 13 residues. The ends were cut back, 6 bases at V and 4 bases at J, with 13 bases in the middle. The CDR3 loop is CASRRDGGYEQYF. The CDR3 bases are TGTGCCAGCAGACGAGACGGGGGTTACGAGCAGTACTTC.

The chain has TRBV19 and TRBJ2-1; D gene unclear. Germline CDR1 LNHDA, CDR2 SQIVND (reference sequence). The CDR3 spans 12 residues. V lost 1 base and J lost 11, with 9 bases in between. The CDR3 reads CASSIGGRQQFF. As DNA, the CDR3 is TGTGCCAGTAGTATAGGTGGACGACAGCAGTTCTTC.

This clone was seen more than once but under ten times. The gene calls are TRBV7-9 and TRBJ2-3; D call uncertain. The CDR3 spans 12 residues. Germline V gene lookup returns CDR1 SEHNR and CDR2 FQNEAQ (reference sequence). The ends were cut back, 5 bases at V and 2 bases at J, with 5 bases in the middle. In DNA form, the CDR3 reads TGTGCCAGCAGCCCTTACACAGATACGCAGTATTTT. Translating it yields CASSPYTDTQYF.

The CDR3 region has the DNA TGTGCCAGCAGCTTAGCCGGGGCAGGTGAAAAACTGTTTTTT. This sequence encodes CASSLAGAGEKLFF. This chain joins TRBV7-9 and TRBJ1-4, with a weak D call TRBD1 (5 bases). Trimming shortened V by 0 bases and J by 7 bases, and 9 bases separated the two germline ends. CDR1 is SEHNR, CDR2 FQNEAQ, per germline (reference sequence). The CDR3 spans 14 residues. Supplemented by reference TRBV7-9 and TRBJ1-4, the full variable domain reads DTGVSQNPRHKITKRGQNVTFRCDPISEHNRLYWYRQTLGQGPEFLTYFQNEAQLEKSRLLSDRFSAERPKGSFSTLEIQRTEQGDSAMYLCASSLAGAGEKLFFGSGTQLSVL.

The chain joins TRBV5-4 to TRBJ1-6; 8 bases are shared with TRBD1. The germline V gene encodes CDR1 SGHNT and CDR2 YYREEE (reference sequence). The CDR3 contains 13 residues. The J segment lost 9 bases and the V segment lost 5 bases, leaving 4 bases of the junction unmatched. CDR3 nucleotides: TGTGCCAGCAGTTCGGACAGGGTTTCACCCCTCCACTTT. Residues: CASSSDRVSPLHF.

The CDR3 sequence: CASSLYGTDIYEQYF. CDR3 nucleotide sequence: TGCGCCAGCAGCCTTTACGGGACAGATATATACGAGCAGTACTTC. The chain joins TRBV4-1 to TRBJ2-7, with 7 nucleotides matching TRBD1. V dropped 4 bases and J dropped 4; count of bases not matched to a gene: 10. The CDR3 covers 15 residues. Looked up from germline, CDR1 is MGHRA and CDR2 is YSYEKL.

The J gene is TRBJ1-5, the V gene TRBV7-9; weak D call: TRBD1 (6 bases). From germline, CDR1 is SEHNR and CDR2 FQNEAQ (reference sequence). Trimming removed 4 bases from V and 5 bases from J, with 15 bases in between. This CDR3 region has 15 residues. The CDR3 nucleotides are TGTGCCAGCAGCTCCCAGGGGAGGGAACATCAGCCCCAGCATTTT. Encoded protein: CASSSQGREHQPQHF.

The chain joins TRBV5-1 to TRBJ1-1; no clear D. The CDR3 covers 13 residues. CDR1 and CDR2 from the germline V gene are SGHRS and YFSETQ. V was pared by 0 bases and J by 2 bases, with 5 bases between. In DNA form, the CDR3 reads TGCGCCAGCAGCTTGGGCAGCAACACTGAAGCTTTCTTT. Its protein product is CASSLGSNTEAFF.

V gene TRBV6-5 combines with J gene TRBJ1-2; 10 bases fit TRBD1. This CDR3 comprises 14 residues. Per the germline V gene, CDR1 is MNHEY and CDR2 is SVGAGI. The V gene end was trimmed by 6 bases and the J gene end by 3 bases; junction bases not matched to a gene: 4. CDR3 loop: CASRLGQGDYGYTF. The CDR3 DNA is TGTGCCAGCAGACTCGGACAGGGGGACTATGGCTACACCTTC.

This chain uses TRBV6-1 with TRBJ1-1, with a tentative D call TRBD1 (5 bases). The CDR3 sequence is 16 residues long. CDR1 and CDR2 from the germline V gene are MNHNS and SASEGT. V gave up 3 bases and J gave up 4 bases, with 18 bases separating them. Here the CDR3 DNA reads TGTGCCAGCAGTGAGGGGCGAACTGGGGGTGGCACTGAAGCTTTCTTT. It encodes CASSEGRTGGGTEAFF.

The V gene is TRBV2, the J gene TRBJ1-5; a possible D gene is TRBD1 (5 bases). The CDR3 is made up of 15 amino acids. V was shortened by 7 bases and J by 2 bases, with 15 bases between the two germline ends. The germline gives CDR1 SNHLY, CDR2 FYNNEI. The CDR3 region is CASTLGRGGNQPQHF. The CDR3 region has the DNA TGTGCCAGCACCCTTGGGAGGGGAGGCAATCAGCCCCAGCATTTT.

The chain links TRBV27 to TRBJ2-3; no definite D call. Germline CDR1 MNHEY, CDR2 SMNVEV (reference sequence). Trimming shortened V by 4 bases and J by 6 bases, and 8 bases separated the two germline ends. CDR3 length: 12 amino acids. Here the CDR3 reads CASSSLLDTQYF. The CDR3, as DNA: TGTGCCAGCAGTTCCCTGTTGGATACGCAGTATTTT.

The chain employs TRBV5-8 and TRBJ1-4, with D hard to call. The CDR3 totals 13 residues. Trimming removed 4 bases at V and 4 bases at J, with 8 bases between. Germline-derived CDR1 and CDR2 are SGHTS and YDEGEE. The CDR3 loop is CASSRAFNEKLFF. The CDR3 DNA follows: TGTGCCAGCAGCAGGGCCTTTAATGAAAAACTGTTTTTT.

V and J are TRBV7-9 and TRBJ1-5, with D unresolved. CDR1 is SEHNR and CDR2 is FQNEAQ in the germline V gene (reference sequence). This CDR3 has 17 amino acids. The V gene lost 6 bases and the J gene lost 7 bases, with 25 bases spanning the gap. CDR3 residues: CASSCLGERASWQPQHF. The CDR3, as DNA: TGTGCCAGCAGTTGCCTCGGGGAGAGGGCTTCATGGCAGCCCCAGCATTTT.

The V gene is TRBV5-1, the J gene TRBJ2-3, with 10 bases fitting TRBD1. The length of the CDR3 is 14 residues. Trimming took 6 bases from V and 3 from J; bases not matched to a gene: 4. Per the germline V gene, CDR1 is SGHRS and CDR2 is YFSETQ. The CDR3 protein is CASTGQGETDTQYF. CDR3 coding DNA: TGCGCCAGCACCGGACAGGGGGAAACAGATACGCAGTATTTT.

The chain employs TRBV5-1 and TRBJ1-1; perhaps TRBD1 as D (5 bases). Germline V CDR1 and CDR2: SGHRS, YFSETQ. Trimming took off 4 bases at V and 1 base at J, with 20 bases between the two ends. CDR3 length: 17 residues. The CDR3 nucleotides are TGCGCCAGCAGCCGCCGGTTTTTTTCCGACAGGAACACTGAAGCTTTCTTT. Protein sequence: CASSRRFFSDRNTEAFF.

CDR3 sequence: CASSRPGQRDQETQYF. The CDR3 nucleotides are TGCGCCAGCAGCCGACCGGGACAGAGAGACCAAGAGACCCAGTACTTC. This sequence joins TRBV4-1 and TRBJ2-5; 7 bases agree with TRBD1. The CDR3 spans 16 residues. The V gene's germline CDR1 is MGHRA and CDR2 YSYEKL. V shed 4 bases, J shed 0 bases, and the junction held 8 bases outside the gene matches.

The rearrangement joins TRBV29-1 to TRBJ1-1; TRBD1 might be the D (5 bases). This CDR3 spans 14 amino acids. Trimming shortened V by 3 bases and J by 6 bases, and 17 bases separated the two germline ends. Per the germline V gene, CDR1 is SQVTM and CDR2 is ANQGSEA. CDR3 nucleotide sequence: TGCAGCGTTGAGGGAAGGGCAGCGACAGCTGAAGCTTTCTTT. It codes for CSVEGRAATAEAFF. The whole variable domain, remainder taken from reference TRBV29-1 and TRBJ1-1, is SAVISQKPSRDICQRGTSLTIQCQVDSQVTMMFWYRQQPGQSLTLIATANQGSEATYESGFVIDKFPISRPNLTFSTLTVSNMSPEDSSIYLCSVEGRAATAEAFFGQGTRLTVV.